These T cell receptor beta chains were read from a single sample in a study of CD8+ T cells in alopecia areata. The data were produced by immunoSEQ multiplex PCR, yet TCRdb's version contains in-frame clones alone and is incomplete. The sample holds about 200,000 clones, roughly 56% seen once. The specimen sequenced was CD8+ T cells sorted from blood. The receptor set was obtained from a human donor in good health. CDR3s include the opening cysteine and the closing phenylalanine or tryptophan. D genes are given only for firm matches. Rows give clone size only sometimes, using once, few, many, or a class for an expanded clone.

d_call: NA
clone_size: NA
v_call: TRBV29-1
cdr3_aa: CSVLFGEQYF

d_call: NA
clone_size: NA
v_call: TRBV15
cdr3_aa: CATSATTPFDSQETQYF

d_call: TRBD2
clone_size: NA
v_call: TRBV4-1
cdr3_aa: CASSQTIAGGSTDTQYF

d_call: TRBD1
clone_size: NA
v_call: TRBV6-6
cdr3_aa: CASSYYQGADEQYF

d_call: NA
clone_size: NA
v_call: TRBV13
cdr3_aa: CASALGRTDTQYF

d_call: NA
clone_size: NA
v_call: TRBV29-1
cdr3_aa: CSVDTTGYGYTF

d_call: TRBD1
clone_size: few
v_call: TRBV7-6
cdr3_aa: CASSHGTGLTDTQYF

d_call: TRBD2
clone_size: NA
v_call: TRBV9
cdr3_aa: CASSAPRLAKQFF

d_call: NA
clone_size: once
v_call: TRBV9
cdr3_aa: CASSGSQETQYF

d_call: NA
clone_size: few
v_call: TRBV4-1
cdr3_aa: CASSQYTDNQPQHF

d_call: NA
clone_size: few
v_call: TRBV25-1
cdr3_aa: CASSRFRGKDEQFF

d_call: TRBD2
clone_size: NA
v_call: TRBV6-6
cdr3_aa: CASSYRAGDNEQFF

d_call: NA
clone_size: NA
v_call: TRBV30
cdr3_aa: CAWSPPGQYNEQFF

d_call: TRBD1
clone_size: NA
v_call: TRBV29-1
cdr3_aa: CSVVPTGSGNTIYF

d_call: NA
clone_size: NA
v_call: TRBV29-1
cdr3_aa: CSVEVGLNTEAFF

d_call: NA
clone_size: NA
v_call: TRBV27
cdr3_aa: CASSPAQASTDTQYF

d_call: TRBD1
clone_size: NA
v_call: TRBV2
cdr3_aa: CASTEGTANNQPQHF

d_call: NA
clone_size: NA
v_call: TRBV13
cdr3_aa: CASSGPGGSEQFF

d_call: NA
clone_size: NA
v_call: TRBV23-1
cdr3_aa: CASSQDIRSRNYGYTF

d_call: TRBD1
clone_size: NA
v_call: TRBV15
cdr3_aa: CATSRDLTGGNYGYTF

d_call: NA
clone_size: NA
v_call: TRBV6-6
cdr3_aa: CASSYSRTDANEQFF

d_call: TRBD2
clone_size: NA
v_call: TRBV6-5
cdr3_aa: CASNLAGVTDTQYF

d_call: NA
clone_size: NA
v_call: TRBV9
cdr3_aa: CASSVGDSYEQYF

d_call: TRBD1
clone_size: NA
v_call: TRBV5-6
cdr3_aa: CASSFGTGTTAFF

d_call: NA
clone_size: medium-sized
v_call: TRBV2
cdr3_aa: CASRDFQDPSNEQFF

d_call: NA
clone_size: few
v_call: TRBV7-2
cdr3_aa: CASSSPLPGDEQYF

d_call: NA
clone_size: NA
v_call: TRBV30
cdr3_aa: CAWSVGLTGNTIYF

d_call: NA
clone_size: NA
v_call: TRBV29-1
cdr3_aa: CSGMGEYGYTF

d_call: NA
clone_size: NA
v_call: TRBV29-1
cdr3_aa: CSVPTGGSHPGELFF

d_call: NA
clone_size: few
v_call: TRBV10-2
cdr3_aa: CASKNAIHTEAFF

d_call: NA
clone_size: NA
v_call: TRBV9
cdr3_aa: CASSVDETQYF

d_call: TRBD1
clone_size: few
v_call: TRBV29-1
cdr3_aa: CSVEGPARGYQETQYF

d_call: NA
clone_size: NA
v_call: TRBV18
cdr3_aa: CASSRGNQDYYEQYF

d_call: NA
clone_size: NA
v_call: TRBV5-6
cdr3_aa: CASSLPGPETQYF

d_call: NA
clone_size: many
v_call: TRBV13
cdr3_aa: CASSARGTAFYGYTF

d_call: TRBD1
clone_size: few
v_call: TRBV5-4
cdr3_aa: CASSYLGQDSSYNSPLHF

d_call: NA
clone_size: NA
v_call: TRBV27
cdr3_aa: CASSFRGNTEAFF

d_call: NA
clone_size: NA
v_call: TRBV29-1
cdr3_aa: CSVEGFDGNTIYF

d_call: NA
clone_size: few
v_call: TRBV21-1
cdr3_aa: CASSPHLELAVTDTQYF

d_call: NA
clone_size: NA
v_call: TRBV29-1
cdr3_aa: CSVWVTDEAFF

d_call: NA
clone_size: NA
v_call: TRBV5-6
cdr3_aa: CASSLKWETQYF

d_call: NA
clone_size: NA
v_call: TRBV7-9
cdr3_aa: CASSQGGDKGGGGELFF

d_call: NA
clone_size: once
v_call: TRBV5-1
cdr3_aa: CASSLAGGETQYF

d_call: NA
clone_size: NA
v_call: TRBV5-1
cdr3_aa: CASSLSTGPYEQYF

d_call: NA
clone_size: NA
v_call: TRBV29-1
cdr3_aa: CSVMGAGAEAFF

d_call: NA
clone_size: NA
v_call: TRBV4-1
cdr3_aa: CASSQTGTTHYSPLHF

d_call: NA
clone_size: few
v_call: TRBV7-9
cdr3_aa: CASSRLNNEQFF

d_call: NA
clone_size: few
v_call: TRBV12-5
cdr3_aa: CASGPGSVSNQPQHF

d_call: TRBD2
clone_size: once
v_call: TRBV6-5
cdr3_aa: CASSPGGGTQETQYF

d_call: TRBD1
clone_size: few
v_call: TRBV29-1
cdr3_aa: CSVAPGLEGGRDTQYF